This entry lists 16 T cell receptor beta chains sequenced from one sample in a study of T-cell reconstitution after alpha-beta-depleted transplantation in children. Preparation of the TCRbeta library was carried out with unique molecular identifiers. TCRdb analysed the PCR reads with MiXCR anew, one entry per CDR3 protein. This table holds around 370,000 distinct CDR3 sequences, about a tenth found once. This specimen was PBMCs from the stem cell graft donor, taken from the stem cell graft. Receptors originate from a human donor who donated a stem cell graft to a child with acute lymphoblastic leukemia.

In this sample, this clonotype turned up a few times. CDR3 bases: TGCGCCAGCAGCCAGACGGGACAGGGGGCAAGAAACACCATATATTTT. Protein product: CASSQTGQGARNTIYF. The chain links TRBV4-1 to TRBJ1-3; 12 bases are shared with TRBD1. The length of the CDR3 is 16 residues. Trimming took 3 bases from V and 5 from J; bases not matched to a gene: 5. Germline CDR1 is MGHRA and CDR2 is YSYEKL.

This clonotype was seen a handful of times. The chain links TRBV20-1 to TRBJ2-5, with TRBD1 identical over 11 bases. With V trimmed by 5 bases and J by 2 bases, 4 bases remained unmatched. The CDR3 consists of 14 residues. Per the germline V gene, CDR1 is DFQATT and CDR2 is SNEGSKA (reference sequence). The CDR3 here is CSARTGGEQETQYF. The DNA for the CDR3 is TGCAGTGCTCGGACAGGGGGCGAGCAAGAGACCCAGTACTTC.

A few counts support this clonotype. The rearrangement joins TRBV15 to TRBJ1-1; D not resolved. Germline loops: CDR1 LNHNV, CDR2 YYDKDF (reference sequence). The CDR3 contains 13 residues. Trimming cost V 10 bases and J 0 bases, with 12 bases left between them. The CDR3: CASAQEVNTEAFF. The CDR3 region has the DNA TGTGCCAGCGCCCAGGAGGTGAACACTGAAGCTTTCTTT.

Ten or more counts support this clonotype. The chain couples TRBV7-2 to TRBJ2-2; maybe TRBD2 (6 bases). Germline loops: CDR1 SGHTA, CDR2 FQGNSA. The CDR3 is made up of 15 amino acids. The V end lost 0 bases, the J end lost 5 bases, and 10 bases lay between the germline ends. The CDR3 reads CASSLAGGKTGELFF. In nucleotides, the CDR3 is TGTGCCAGCAGCTTAGCGGGGGGAAAGACCGGGGAGCTGTTTTTT. The complete variable domain, with remaining parts taken from reference TRBV7-2 and TRBJ2-2, reads GAGVSQSPSNKVTEKGKDVELRCDPISGHTALYWYRQSLGQGLEFLIYFQGNSAPDKSGLPSDRFSAERTGGSVSTLTIQRTQQEDSAVYLCASSLAGGKTGELFFGEGSRLTVL.

This clonotype was seen repeatedly, ten times or more. The chain joins TRBV15 to TRBJ2-3, with 9 bases that match TRBD1. The CDR3 has 14 amino acids. Looked up from germline, CDR1 is LNHNV and CDR2 is YYDKDF (reference sequence). V shed 5 bases and J 4 bases; nucleotides not matched to a gene: 4. The CDR3 region is CATSLRDRADTQYF. The CDR3 DNA sequence: TGTGCCACCAGCTTACGGGACAGGGCAGATACGCAGTATTTT. Combining the CDR3 with reference TRBV15 and TRBJ2-3 gives the whole variable domain DAMVIQNPRYQVTQFGKPVTLSCSQTLNHNVMYWYQQKSSQAPKLLFHYYDKDFNNEADTPDNFQSRRPNTSFCFLDIRSPGLGDTAMYLCATSLRDRADTQYFGPGTRLTVL.

Only a few counts were recorded for this clonotype. The rearrangement links TRBV20-1 to TRBJ2-7, with D unresolved. Germline loops: CDR1 DFQATT, CDR2 SNEGSKA (reference sequence). The CDR3 contains 14 residues. V dropped 0 bases and J dropped 2 bases, with 11 bases sitting between them. The CDR3 coding sequence is TGCAGTGCTAGAGAACCAGAAGACCCCTACGAGCAGTACTTC. Translating it yields CSAREPEDPYEQYF.

The chain links TRBV7-2 to TRBJ1-3, with D unresolved. The V end was cut by 5 bases, the J end by 3 bases, with 8 bases between. This CDR3 has 13 residues. Germline values: CDR1 SGHTA, CDR2 FQGNSA. CDR3 DNA: TGTGCCAGCAGCGCGTCGGTTGGAAACACCATATATTTT. Encoded protein: CASSASVGNTIYF. The variable domain in full, completed from reference TRBV7-2 and TRBJ1-3, reads GAGVSQSPSNKVTEKGKDVELRCDPISGHTALYWYRQSLGQGLEFLIYFQGNSAPDKSGLPSDRFSAERTGGSVSTLTIQRTQQEDSAVYLCASSASVGNTIYFGEGSWLTVV.

V is TRBV7-9 and J is TRBJ2-2, with 10 bases matching TRBD1. There are 14 residues in the CDR3. Germline loops: CDR1 SEHNR, CDR2 FQNEAQ (reference sequence). J gave up 6 bases and V 5 bases, and 3 bases lay outside the gene matches. The CDR3 loop is CASSGTGEPGELFF. DNA of the CDR3: TGTGCCAGCAGCGGGACAGGGGAACCCGGGGAGCTGTTTTTT.

In this sample, this clonotype turned up a few times. The rearrangement uses TRBV6-2 or TRBV6-3 and TRBJ2-7; 7 bases match TRBD1. The CDR3 loop spans 15 amino acids. With 6 bases clipped from V and 4 bases from J, the junction kept 12 bases outside the gene matches. Germline CDR1 is MNHEY and CDR2 is SVGEGT. The CDR3: CASSLDPGQLYEQYF. DNA of the CDR3: TGTGCCAGCAGCTTAGACCCGGGACAGCTATACGAGCAGTACTTC.

The rearrangement links TRBV6-2 or TRBV6-3 to TRBJ1-1; D may be TRBD1 (6 bases). Germline CDR1 and CDR2: MNHEY and SVGEGT. Trimming took 6 bases from V and 3 from J, leaving 14 bases between them. The length of the CDR3 is 14 residues. CDR3 DNA: TGTGCCAGCAGCCCAGACAGGATTTACACTGAAGCTTTCTTT. Its translation: CASSPDRIYTEAFF.

This clonotype was seen repeatedly, ten times or more. The chain joins TRBV7-9 to TRBJ2-3; a possible D gene is TRBD1 (6 bases). This CDR3 spans 16 amino acids. The V gene's germline CDR1 is SEHNR and CDR2 FQNEAQ (reference sequence). V lost 4 bases and J 3 bases, leaving 17 bases between the germline ends. CDR3 sequence (DNA): TGTGCCAGCAGCTCCCGTACAACAGGGTTGACAGATACGCAGTATTTT. Residues: CASSSRTTGLTDTQYF.

This clonotype was counted only a few times. CDR3 coding DNA: TGTGCCACCAGTGACCGCAATAGCGGGAGTTCCGGGGAGCTGTTTTTT. This gives the protein CATSDRNSGSSGELFF. The chain uses TRBV24-1 and TRBJ2-2; 9 nucleotides line up with TRBD2. The CDR3 covers 16 residues. Germline CDR1 is KGHDR and CDR2 is SFDVKD. V was pared by 4 bases and J by 6 bases, with 8 bases of the junction left unmatched.

J is TRBJ2-5 and V is TRBV7-3; 7 nucleotides match TRBD1. Germline CDR1 is SGHTA and CDR2 is FQGTGA. This CDR3 is 20 amino acids long. Germline trimming cut 5 bases from V and 5 bases from J; bases unmatched to any gene: 26. Here the CDR3 DNA reads TGTGCCAGCAGCCCCGGCAAATACCTACGCCTAGACAGGGTGGGGGAGACCCAGTACTTC. Amino acid sequence: CASSPGKYLRLDRVGETQYF.

This clonotype occurred a few times. The chain combines TRBV5-1 with TRBJ2-7, with D perhaps assigned TRBD1 or TRBD2 (5 bases each). The CDR3 length is 15 residues. Germline loops: CDR1 SGHRS, CDR2 YFSETQ. Between the trimmed V and J ends, which lost 5 bases and 2 bases, there was a span of 17 bases. The CDR3 DNA reads as TGCGCCAGCAGAGTGGGGACCGCCGATACCTACGAGCAGTACTTC. Its translation is CASRVGTADTYEQYF.

The chain is built from TRBV4-2 and TRBJ2-1, with TRBD2 matching 13 bases. This CDR3 is 15 amino acids long. V dropped 4 bases and J dropped 5; count of bases not matched to a gene: 2. From germline, CDR1 is LGHNA and CDR2 YNFKEQ. In DNA, the CDR3 is TGTGCCAGCAGCCCAACTAGCGGGAGGGACAATGAGCAGTTCTTC. Its protein product is CASSPTSGRDNEQFF.

Many counts were recorded for this clonotype. CDR3 bases: TGTGCCAGCAGCAAGGCCCCCGGGACAGGCTTCAACGTCCTGACTTTC. Its translation: CASSKAPGTGFNVLTF. V gene TRBV7-2 combines with J gene TRBJ2-6, with TRBD1 matching 8 bases. CDR3 size: 16 residues. Germline CDR1 SGHTA, CDR2 FQGNSA. The V segment lost 5 bases and the J segment 9 bases; nucleotides outside the gene matches: 12.